Below, 13 T cell receptor beta chains from the same sample are listed, as sequenced in a study of blood T cell repertoires in COVID-19. Measured with immunoSEQ multiplex PCR; TCRdb has only the in-frame clones, and not every one. The sample records more than 350,000 clones, 85% to 90% being singletons. Sequencing input: PBMCs or T cells enriched from blood (not recorded which). Source of these receptors: a woman in her fifties or sixties who had recovered from COVID-19.

This chain joins TRBV28 and TRBJ1-1, with 7 bases fitting TRBD1. The CDR3 has 16 residues. Germline CDR1 and CDR2: MDHEN and SYDVKM. The J segment lost 2 bases and the V segment lost 3 bases, leaving 9 bases of the junction unmatched. This chain's CDR3 is CASSFLTGPQNTEAFF. The CDR3 coding sequence is TGTGCCAGCAGTTTCCTGACAGGGCCTCAAAACACTGAAGCTTTCTTT.

The chain combines TRBV13 with TRBJ2-7; the D is unclear. From germline, CDR1 is PRHDT and CDR2 FYEKMQ (reference sequence). With 3 bases removed from V and 3 bases from J, the gap between germline ends came to 3 bases. This CDR3 comprises 11 residues. The DNA for the CDR3 is TGTGCCAGCAGCTTCCACTACGAGCAGTACTTC. It specifies CASSFHYEQYF.

The chain uses TRBV20-1 and TRBJ1-2, with D uncertain. Germline CDR1 is DFQATT and CDR2 is SNEGSKA (reference sequence). The CDR3 runs to 10 residues. V lost 5 bases and J lost 4, with 5 bases in between. CDR3 protein: CSAYSYGYTF. The DNA of the CDR3 is TGCAGTGCTTACAGCTATGGCTACACCTTC.

The V and J genes are TRBV7-2 and TRBJ1-5; D unresolved. CDR1 and CDR2 from the germline V gene are SGHTA and FQGNSA. The V end was cut by 10 bases, the J end by 0 bases, with 16 bases between. This CDR3 is built from 15 residues. Written as DNA, the CDR3 is TGTGCCACCAAGTTTACAGACGTTAGCAATCAGCCCCAGCATTTT. Residues: CATKFTDVSNQPQHF. Combining the CDR3 with reference TRBV7-2 and TRBJ1-5 gives the whole variable domain GAGVSQSPSNKVTEKGKDVELRCDPISGHTALYWYRQSLGQGLEFLIYFQGNSAPDKSGLPSDRFSAERTGGSVSTLTIQRTQQEDSAVYLCATKFTDVSNQPQHFGDGTRLSIL.

The chain has TRBV5-8 and TRBJ2-1, with D hard to call. The V end lost 0 bases, the J end lost 2 bases, and 9 bases lay between the germline ends. CDR3 size: 15 residues. Per the germline V gene, CDR1 is SGHTS and CDR2 is YDEGEE. CDR3 sequence (DNA): TGTGCCAGCAGCTTGGTCGGGTCGGCCTACAATGAGCAGTTCTTC. It codes for CASSLVGSAYNEQFF.

The CDR3 nucleotides read TGTGCCAGCGCCGGGACAGGGGGATCCTACGAGCAGTACTTC. Translating it yields CASAGTGGSYEQYF. V gene TRBV19 combines with J gene TRBJ2-7; TRBD1 matches at 11 bases. CDR3 length equals 14 residues. V lost 9 bases, J lost 1 base, and 5 bases stayed unmatched. Germline values: CDR1 LNHDA, CDR2 SQIVND (reference sequence).

This clone appeared once. V gene TRBV13 combines with J gene TRBJ2-2; tentatively, D is TRBD1 (6 bases). Trimming stripped 8 bases from V and 0 bases from J, with 10 bases between. The CDR3 spans 14 residues. CDR1 and CDR2 from the germline V gene are PRHDT and FYEKMQ (reference sequence). CDR3 residues: CASRRGTNTGELFF. In DNA form, the CDR3 reads TGTGCCAGCCGTAGGGGGACGAACACCGGGGAGCTGTTTTTT.

V gene TRBV3-1 (or the pseudogene TRBV3-2) combines with J gene TRBJ2-2, with TRBD2 matching over 11 bases. The length of the CDR3 is 16 residues. Germline assignment: CDR1 LGHDT and CDR2 YNNKEL (reference sequence). Germline trimming cut 0 bases from V and 7 bases from J; bases unmatched to any gene: 4. CDR3: CASSQDILAGGGELFF. The CDR3 coding sequence is TGTGCCAGCAGCCAAGACATTCTAGCGGGGGGCGGGGAGCTGTTTTTT.

This clone was detected a few times. This chain connects TRBV2 to TRBJ2-7; TRBD1 matches 7 bases. The CDR3 consists of 15 residues. V was clipped by 6 bases and J by 1 base; unmatched bases: 9. In germline, CDR1 is SNHLY, CDR2 FYNNEI. CDR3 in amino acids: CASSPRGIRSYEQYF. As DNA, the CDR3 is TGTGCCAGCAGCCCCAGGGGGATCCGATCCTACGAGCAGTACTTC. Variable domain in full (rest from reference TRBV2 and TRBJ2-7): EPEVTQTPSHQVTQMGQEVILRCVPISNHLYFYWYRQILGQKVEFLVSFYNNEISEKSEIFDDQFSVERPDGSNFTLKIRSTKLEDSAMYFCASSPRGIRSYEQYFGPGTRLTVT.

This clone was seen only once. The rearrangement uses TRBV4-2 and TRBJ2-3; 9 bases agree with TRBD2. With V trimmed by 1 base and J by 6 bases, 5 bases remained unmatched. The CDR3 length is 15 residues. CDR1 is LGHNA, CDR2 YNFKEQ, per germline. CDR3 residues: CASSQGGGDPDTQYF. CDR3 coding DNA: TGTGCCAGCAGCCAAGGCGGGGGGGACCCCGATACGCAGTATTTT.

This chain links TRBV7-6 with TRBJ2-1; tentatively, D is TRBD2 (5 bases). CDR1 is SGHVS and CDR2 is FNYEAQ in the germline V gene. V gave up 1 base and J gave up 6 bases, with 16 bases separating them. The CDR3 is made up of 16 amino acids. The CDR3 loop reads CASSLGPFGEGNEQFF. The DNA for the CDR3 is TGTGCCAGCAGCTTAGGCCCCTTCGGTGAGGGCAATGAGCAGTTCTTC. The full variable domain, its missing parts supplied by reference TRBV7-6 and TRBJ2-1, is GAGVSQSPRYKVTKRGQDVALRCDPISGHVSLYWYRQALGQGPEFLTYFNYEAQQDKSGLPNDRFSAERPEGSISTLTIQRTEQRDSAMYRCASSLGPFGEGNEQFFGPGTRLTVL.

The V call is TRBV4-1, the J call TRBJ2-5; 14 nucleotides align to TRBD2. Germline assignment: CDR1 MGHRA and CDR2 YSYEKL. The CDR3 runs 20 residues. Unmatched junction bases numbered 10, after V lost 1 base and J lost 0 bases. Here the CDR3 DNA reads TGCGCCAGCAGCCAAGTGATCCGGACTAGCGGGGGGCGGTACCAAGAGACCCAGTACTTC. This gives the protein CASSQVIRTSGGRYQETQYF.

As to this clone: This sample includes further DNA sequences coding for the same CDR3. The chain is built from TRBV5-1 and TRBJ2-7; 10 positions match TRBD1. This CDR3 has 15 residues. The V gene's germline CDR1 is SGHRS and CDR2 YFSETQ. Trimming removed 0 bases from V and 0 bases from J; junction bases left unmatched: 0. CDR3 nucleotide sequence: TGCGCCAGCAGCTTGGGGACAGGGGGCTCCTACGAGCAGTACTTC. Its translation: CASSLGTGGSYEQYF.